A selection of T cell receptor beta chains follows, all from one sample in a study of T cell responses to AZD1222 COVID-19 vaccine. The assay was immunoSEQ multiplex PCR, and TCRdb's table has in-frame clones only and misses some. In the table there are 100,000 to 150,000 clones, roughly 84% of which are singletons. The specimen was peripheral blood, collected on day 0 of AZD1222 vaccination. All receptors derive from an adult in good health. Both conserved end residues are trimmed from each CDR3.

v_gene,j_gene,CDR3aa
TRBV10-1,TRBJ2-5,ASSSGTAQETQY
TRBV6-2/TRBV6-3,TRBJ2-5,ASSYAEGQYEEAQY
TRBV12-3/TRBV12-4,TRBJ2-7,ASSPGLPYEQY
TRBV4-1,TRBJ2-7,ASSRYGPAIYEQY
TRBV3-1/TRBV3-2,TRBJ1-1,ASSPWQGREAF
TRBV3-1/TRBV3-2,TRBJ1-2,ASSQEGAYGGYT
TRBV6-5,TRBJ1-1,ASRRQGASTEAF
TRBV5-4,TRBJ2-3,ASRYGLTDTQY
TRBV6-2/TRBV6-3,TRBJ2-7,ASSYRDRGDEQY
TRBV7-8,TRBJ2-5,ASRGRGPGTQY
TRBV29-1,TRBJ1-2,SVDNTRRVGYT
TRBV7-9,TRBJ2-3,ASSTTDTQY
TRBV27,TRBJ2-1,ASRPGQGLYNEQF
TRBV9,TRBJ1-3,ASSPFRGGNTIY
TRBV3-1/TRBV3-2,TRBJ2-7,ASSQDGTLSEQY
TRBV13,TRBJ2-7,ASSLLMRDPYEQY
TRBV4-2,TRBJ1-6,ASSQDRDSPLH
TRBV5-1,TRBJ1-1,ASIRGGESTEAF
TRBV28,TRBJ1-4,ASSTVVVGEKLF
TRBV7-3,TRBJ2-3,ASSFKGTDTQY
TRBV7-8,TRBJ2-6,ASSLVPGQGAGANVLT